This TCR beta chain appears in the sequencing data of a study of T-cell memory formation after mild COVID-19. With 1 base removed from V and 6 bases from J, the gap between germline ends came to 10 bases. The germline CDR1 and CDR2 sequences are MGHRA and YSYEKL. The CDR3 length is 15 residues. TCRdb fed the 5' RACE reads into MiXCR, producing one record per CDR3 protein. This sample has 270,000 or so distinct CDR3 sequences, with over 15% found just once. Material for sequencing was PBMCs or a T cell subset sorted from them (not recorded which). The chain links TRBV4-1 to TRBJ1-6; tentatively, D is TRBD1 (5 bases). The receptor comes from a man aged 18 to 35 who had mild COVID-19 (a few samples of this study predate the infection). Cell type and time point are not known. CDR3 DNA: TGCGCCAGCAGCCAAGGAAGGGGAGGTAATTCACCCCTCCACTTT. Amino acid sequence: CASSQGRGGNSPLHF.